Listed here are 20 T cell receptor beta chains from one sample, sequenced in a study of blood T cell repertoires in COVID-19. Produced via immunoSEQ multiplex PCR; TCRdb's table is partial and in-frame only. The sample lists approximately 430,000 clones; roughly 89% were seen once. Sequencing was carried out using peripheral blood. The receptors originated from a woman under 40 with active or convalescent COVID-19.

The V gene is TRBV29-1, the J gene TRBJ1-2; 7 bases are a match to TRBD1. CDR3 length: 12 amino acids. CDR1 and CDR2 from the germline V gene are SQVTM and ANQGSEA. Trimming took 6 bases from V and 6 from J; bases not matched to a gene: 7. Here the CDR3 DNA reads TGCAGCGTATATCAGGGGGAACATGGCTACACCTTC. It is translated as CSVYQGEHGYTF.

The chain has TRBV5-5 and TRBJ1-2; the D gene is possibly TRBD1 (6 bases). CDR1 is SGHKS, CDR2 YYEKEE, per germline (reference sequence). The V and J ends lost 0 bases and 7 bases respectively, with 13 bases between them. The CDR3 loop spans 14 amino acids. CDR3 DNA: TGTGCCAGCAGCTTGGGCAGGGGCTCGGTTGGCTACACCTTC. It yields the protein CASSLGRGSVGYTF.

This clone has a handful of counts. This rearrangement joins TRBV25-1 to TRBJ1-1, with D unclear. Trimming took off 2 bases at V and 1 base at J, with 8 bases between the two ends. CDR1 and CDR2 from the germline V gene are MGHDK and SYGVNS. This CDR3 comprises 14 residues. The CDR3 nucleotides are TGTGCCAGCAGTGAACGAGAACCGAACACTGAAGCTTTCTTT. As protein: CASSEREPNTEAFF.

V is TRBV5-6 and J is TRBJ2-4, with 13 bases that match TRBD2. With V trimmed by 2 bases and J by 9 bases, 5 bases remained unmatched. The CDR3 length is 15 residues. Germline lookup yields CDR1 SGHDT and CDR2 YYEEEE. Written as DNA, the CDR3 is TGTGCCAGCAGCTTAGGGACTAGCGGGAAGGTCATTCAGTACTTC. Translated, it gives CASSLGTSGKVIQYF.

The CDR3 region has the DNA TGTGCCACTTCTAGCGGGGGGGCACATGATACGCAGTATTTT. Translation: CATSSGGAHDTQYF. The chain carries TRBV3-1 (or the pseudogene TRBV3-2) and TRBJ2-3; 12 bases line up with TRBD2. This CDR3 has 14 residues. V lost 10 bases, J lost 6 bases, and 8 bases stayed unmatched. Germline values: CDR1 LGHDT, CDR2 YNNKEL (reference sequence).

The chain couples TRBV7-2 to TRBJ2-5, with 7 nucleotides matching TRBD2. The germline gives CDR1 SGHTA, CDR2 FQGNSA. The CDR3 runs to 14 residues. V trimming: 0 bases; J trimming: 9 bases; junction bases outside the gene matches: 7. In DNA, the CDR3 is TGTGCCAGCAGCTTAGCTTGGGGGGGTAGGCCCCAGTACTTC. This codes for CASSLAWGGRPQYF.

The chain couples TRBV7-9 to TRBJ1-2, with D possibly matching TRBD1 (6 bases). The germline gives CDR1 SEHNR, CDR2 FQNEAQ (reference sequence). The CDR3 has 12 residues. Trimming took 5 bases from V and 8 from J, leaving 12 bases between them. CDR3 bases: TGTGCCAGCAGCGACCCCCAGGGGGGCTACACCTTC. Encoded protein: CASSDPQGGYTF. The full variable domain, rest sourced from reference TRBV7-9 and TRBJ1-2, is DTGVSQNPRHKITKRGQNVTFRCDPISEHNRLYWYRQTLGQGPEFLTYFQNEAQLEKSRLLSDRFSAERPKGSFSTLEIQRTEQGDSAMYLCASSDPQGGYTFGSGTRLTVV.

This chain links TRBV27 with TRBJ2-2; possible D gene TRBD2, 6 bases. This CDR3 has 13 amino acids. CDR1 and CDR2 from the germline V gene are MNHEY and SMNVEV (reference sequence). V lost 10 bases and J lost 0, with 9 bases in between. The DNA of the CDR3 is TGTGCCAACCGGGACTCGAACACCGGGGAGCTGTTTTTT. It specifies CANRDSNTGELFF.

The CDR3 DNA is TGTGCCTGGAGTGGGGACTTCAATAGCAATCAGCCCCAGCATTTT. Its translation: CAWSGDFNSNQPQHF. The chain combines TRBV30 with TRBJ1-5; a weak D match, TRBD1 (5 bases). V was cut by 1 base and J by 0 bases, with 10 bases left in between. The CDR3 has 15 residues. Per the germline V gene, CDR1 is GTSNPN and CDR2 is SVGIG (reference sequence).

The chain employs TRBV19 and TRBJ2-7, with D unresolved. Between the trimmed V and J ends, which lost 4 bases and 0 bases, there was a span of 7 bases. The germline V gene encodes CDR1 LNHDA and CDR2 SQIVND (reference sequence). CDR3 length: 13 residues. The DNA of the CDR3 is TGTGCCAGTAGTACGGAGAGCTCCTACGAGCAGTACTTC. The encoded protein is CASSTESSYEQYF.

The V and J genes are TRBV2 and TRBJ1-2, with D unresolved. CDR3 size: 16 residues. V lost 2 bases and J 3 bases, leaving 16 bases between the germline ends. Germline V CDR1 and CDR2: SNHLY, FYNNEI. The CDR3 loop reads CASSESFDTRDYGYTF. The CDR3 bases are TGTGCCAGCAGTGAATCGTTCGACACTAGGGACTATGGCTACACCTTC.

CDR3: CASSLVGATEAFF. The CDR3, as DNA: TGTGCCAGCAGCTTGGTGGGGGCCACTGAAGCTTTCTTT. The chain joins TRBV5-4 to TRBJ1-1; tentatively, D is TRBD1 (6 bases). The V gene's germline CDR1 is SGHNT and CDR2 YYREEE (reference sequence). Deletions cut 0 bases from V and 4 bases from J, with 7 bases between. There are 13 residues in the CDR3.

The V gene is TRBV15, the J gene TRBJ2-4; 8 bases map to TRBD2. Germline lookup yields CDR1 LNHNV and CDR2 YYDKDF (reference sequence). The CDR3 loop spans 16 amino acids. V was clipped by 4 bases and J by 0 bases; unmatched bases: 5. The CDR3 loop is CATSTSGGVAKNIQYF. DNA of the CDR3: TGTGCCACCAGCACCAGCGGGGGCGTAGCCAAAAACATTCAGTACTTC.

The rearrangement uses TRBV7-9 and TRBJ1-1, with a tentative D call TRBD1 (5 bases). Trimming left V 8 bases short and J 5 bases short, with 12 bases between. CDR3 size: 12 residues. CDR1 is SEHNR, CDR2 FQNEAQ, per germline (reference sequence). DNA of the CDR3: TGTGCCAGCGCGACGGGGGGGACTGAAGCTTTCTTT. This sequence encodes CASATGGTEAFF.

The chain uses TRBV29-1 and TRBJ1-2; 7 bases are a match to TRBD1. CDR3 length: 12 residues. CDR1 SQVTM and CDR2 ANQGSEA come from the germline V gene. V lost 6 bases and J lost 2; bases outside the gene matches: 3. CDR3 bases: TGCAGCGTACAGACAGGGAACTATGGCTACACCTTC. Encoded protein: CSVQTGNYGYTF.

This chain connects TRBV2 to TRBJ1-6, with 9 bases aligning to TRBD1. Trimming at V came to 11 bases and at J to 10 bases, leaving 9 bases not matched to a gene. This CDR3 has 13 residues. CDR1 SNHLY and CDR2 FYNNEI come from the germline V gene. CDR3 amino acids: CAGRGQGDSPLHF. The CDR3 DNA reads TGTGCCGGGAGGGGACAGGGAGACTCACCCCTCCACTTT.

The rearrangement uses TRBV6-5 and TRBJ2-1; the D gene is possibly TRBD1 (5 bases). This CDR3 is built from 13 residues. The germline V and J ends were trimmed by 6 bases and 3 bases, with 9 bases remaining between them. From germline, CDR1 is MNHEY and CDR2 SVGAGI. As DNA, the CDR3 is TGTGCCAGCAGAAAGGGGATCTACAATGAGCAGTTCTTC. Translating it yields CASRKGIYNEQFF.

The chain couples TRBV27 to TRBJ1-4; D may be TRBD1 (5 bases). V shed 8 bases and J shed 1 base, with 11 bases lying between them. CDR1 and CDR2 from the germline V gene are MNHEY and SMNVEV (reference sequence). CDR3 length equals 14 residues. DNA of the CDR3: TGTGCCAGCGGCCGACAGAGAACTAATGAAAAACTGTTTTTT. Its translation is CASGRQRTNEKLFF.

The sample holds one count of this clone. The V gene is TRBV18, the J gene TRBJ2-5; 10 bases are shared with TRBD2. Germline V gene lookup returns CDR1 KGHSH and CDR2 LQKENI. The CDR3 covers 16 residues. After removal of 3 bases from V and 2 bases from J, the junction contained 6 bases not matched to a gene. Here the CDR3 reads CASSPVASGGQETQYF. The DNA of the CDR3 is TGTGCCAGCTCACCCGTGGCTAGCGGGGGACAAGAGACCCAGTACTTC.

The chain carries TRBV29-1 and TRBJ1-1; D uncertain. Germline values: CDR1 SQVTM, CDR2 ANQGSEA. With 0 bases removed from V and 7 bases from J, the gap between germline ends came to 9 bases. The CDR3 covers 12 residues. CDR3 loop: CSVEDQGGEAFF. The CDR3 DNA is TGCAGCGTTGAAGATCAAGGAGGTGAAGCTTTCTTT.